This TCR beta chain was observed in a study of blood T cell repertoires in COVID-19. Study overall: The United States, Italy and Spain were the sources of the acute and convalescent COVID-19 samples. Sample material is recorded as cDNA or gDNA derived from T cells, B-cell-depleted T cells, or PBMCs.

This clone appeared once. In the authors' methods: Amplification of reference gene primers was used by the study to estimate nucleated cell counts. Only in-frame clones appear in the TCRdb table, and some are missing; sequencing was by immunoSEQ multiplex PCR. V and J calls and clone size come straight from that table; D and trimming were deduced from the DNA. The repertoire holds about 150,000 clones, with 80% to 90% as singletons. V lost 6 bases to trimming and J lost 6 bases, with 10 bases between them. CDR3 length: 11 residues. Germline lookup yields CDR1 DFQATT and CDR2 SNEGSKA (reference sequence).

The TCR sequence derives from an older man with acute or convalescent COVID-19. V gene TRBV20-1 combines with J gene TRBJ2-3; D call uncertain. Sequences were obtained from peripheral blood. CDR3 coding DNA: TGCAGTGCCCTAGACGGGGATACGCAGTATTTT. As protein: CSALDGDTQYF.